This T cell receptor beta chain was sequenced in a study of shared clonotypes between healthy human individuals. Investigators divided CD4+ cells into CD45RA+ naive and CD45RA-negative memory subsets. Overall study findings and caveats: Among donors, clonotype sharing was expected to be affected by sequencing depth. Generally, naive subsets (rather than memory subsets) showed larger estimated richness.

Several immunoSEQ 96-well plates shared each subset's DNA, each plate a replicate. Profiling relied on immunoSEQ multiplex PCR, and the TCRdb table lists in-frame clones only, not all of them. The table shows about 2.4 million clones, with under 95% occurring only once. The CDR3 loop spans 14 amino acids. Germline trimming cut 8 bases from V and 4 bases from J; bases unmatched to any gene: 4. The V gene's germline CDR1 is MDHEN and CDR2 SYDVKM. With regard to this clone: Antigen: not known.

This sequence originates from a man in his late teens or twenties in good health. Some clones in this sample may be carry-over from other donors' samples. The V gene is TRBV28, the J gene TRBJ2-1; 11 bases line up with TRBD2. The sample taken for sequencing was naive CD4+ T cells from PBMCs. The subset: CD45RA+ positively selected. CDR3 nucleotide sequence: TGTGCCAGCCGAACTAGCGGGAGATACAATGAGCAGTTCTTC. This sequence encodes CASRTSGRYNEQFF.